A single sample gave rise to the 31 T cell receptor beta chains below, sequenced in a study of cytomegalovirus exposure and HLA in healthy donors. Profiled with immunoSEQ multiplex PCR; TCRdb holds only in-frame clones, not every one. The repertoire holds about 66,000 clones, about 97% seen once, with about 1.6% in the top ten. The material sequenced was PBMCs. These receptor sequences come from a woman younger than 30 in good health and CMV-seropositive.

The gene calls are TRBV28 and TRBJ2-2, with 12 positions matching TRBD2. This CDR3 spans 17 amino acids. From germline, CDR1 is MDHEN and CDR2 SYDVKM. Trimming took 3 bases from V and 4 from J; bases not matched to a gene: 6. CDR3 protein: CASSFILAGGGTGELFF. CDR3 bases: TGTGCCAGCAGTTTCATACTAGCGGGAGGTGGCACCGGGGAGCTGTTTTTT.

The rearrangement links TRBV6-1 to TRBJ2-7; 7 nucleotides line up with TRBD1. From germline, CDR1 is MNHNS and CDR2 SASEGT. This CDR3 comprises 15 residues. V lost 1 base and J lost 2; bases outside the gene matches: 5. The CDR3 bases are TGTGCCAGCAGTGAAGGGACAGGTTCGACCTACGAGCAGTACTTC. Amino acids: CASSEGTGSTYEQYF.

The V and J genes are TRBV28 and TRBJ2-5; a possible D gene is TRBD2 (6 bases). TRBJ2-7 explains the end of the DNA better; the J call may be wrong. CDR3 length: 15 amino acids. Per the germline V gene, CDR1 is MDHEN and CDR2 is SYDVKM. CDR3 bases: TGTGCCAGCAGTTTATCAGGGACTGGACCCTACGAGCAGTACTTC. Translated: CASSLSGTGPYEQYF.

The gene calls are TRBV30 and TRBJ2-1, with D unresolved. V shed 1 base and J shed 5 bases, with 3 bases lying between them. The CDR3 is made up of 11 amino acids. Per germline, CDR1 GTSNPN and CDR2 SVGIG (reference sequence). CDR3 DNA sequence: TGTGCCTGGAGTGACAACAATGAGCAGTTCTTC. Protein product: CAWSDNNEQFF.

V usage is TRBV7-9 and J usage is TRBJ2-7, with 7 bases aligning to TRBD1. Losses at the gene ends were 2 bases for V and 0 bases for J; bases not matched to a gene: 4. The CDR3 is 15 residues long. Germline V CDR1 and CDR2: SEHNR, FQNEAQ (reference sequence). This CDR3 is CASSLPRTGSYEQYF. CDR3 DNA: TGTGCCAGCAGCTTACCCAGGACAGGCTCCTACGAGCAGTACTTC.

CDR3 nucleotides: TGTGCCAGCAGTGACCGAGGTTTTAGCACAGATACGCAGTATTTT. Translation: CASSDRGFSTDTQYF. This chain joins TRBV2 and TRBJ2-3; D is uncertain. Trimming pared 3 bases from V and 0 bases from J, leaving 10 bases between. The CDR3 is 15 amino acids. Per germline, CDR1 SNHLY and CDR2 FYNNEI.

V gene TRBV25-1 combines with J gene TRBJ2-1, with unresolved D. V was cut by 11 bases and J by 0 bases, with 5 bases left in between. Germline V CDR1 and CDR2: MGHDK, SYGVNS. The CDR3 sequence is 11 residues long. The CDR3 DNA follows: TGTGCCTCTAGCTCCTACAATGAGCAGTTCTTC. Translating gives CASSSYNEQFF.

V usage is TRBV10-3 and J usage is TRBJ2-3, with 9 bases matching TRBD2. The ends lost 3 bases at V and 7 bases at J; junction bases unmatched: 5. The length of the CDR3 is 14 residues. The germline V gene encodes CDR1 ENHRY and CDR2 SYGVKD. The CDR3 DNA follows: TGTGCCATCAGTGATTCTAGCGGGATACATACGCAGTATTTT. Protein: CAISDSSGIHTQYF.

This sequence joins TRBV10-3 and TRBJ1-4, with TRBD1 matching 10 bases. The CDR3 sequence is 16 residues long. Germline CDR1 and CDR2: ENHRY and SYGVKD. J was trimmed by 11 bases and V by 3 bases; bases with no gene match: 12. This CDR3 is CAISDPDRGLKVKLFF. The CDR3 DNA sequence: TGTGCCATCAGTGACCCTGACAGGGGGCTTAAGGTCAAACTGTTTTTT.

CDR3 in DNA: TGTGCCAGCAGAACGGGTTTCCAAGAGACCCAGTACTTC. Translating gives CASRTGFQETQYF. V is TRBV27 and J is TRBJ2-5; no reliable D call. Germline values: CDR1 MNHEY, CDR2 SMNVEV (reference sequence). The CDR3 consists of 13 residues. Trimming shortened V by 6 bases and J by 1 base, and 9 bases separated the two germline ends.

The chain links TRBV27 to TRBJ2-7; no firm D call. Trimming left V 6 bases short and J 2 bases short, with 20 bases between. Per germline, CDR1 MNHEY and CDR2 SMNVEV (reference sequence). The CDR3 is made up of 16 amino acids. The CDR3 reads CASRLFPNDPTYEQYF. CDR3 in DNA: TGTGCCAGCAGACTATTTCCGAATGACCCTACCTACGAGCAGTACTTC.

This CDR3 reads CASSLDLGGRVIQYF. The DNA for the CDR3 is TGTGCCAGCAGCTTAGATCTTGGAGGGAGGGTCATTCAGTACTTC. V usage is TRBV11-2 and J usage is TRBJ2-4; 7 bases line up with TRBD2. The CDR3 consists of 15 residues. V shed 0 bases and J 9 bases; nucleotides not matched to a gene: 8. Germline lookup yields CDR1 SGHAT and CDR2 FQNNGV.

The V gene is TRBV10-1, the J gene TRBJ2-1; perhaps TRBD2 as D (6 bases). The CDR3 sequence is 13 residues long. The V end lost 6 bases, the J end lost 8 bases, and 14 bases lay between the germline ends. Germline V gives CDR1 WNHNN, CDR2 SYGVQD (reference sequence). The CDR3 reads CASSRDRGDEQFF. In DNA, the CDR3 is TGCGCCAGCAGCCGGGACCGCGGGGATGAGCAGTTCTTC.

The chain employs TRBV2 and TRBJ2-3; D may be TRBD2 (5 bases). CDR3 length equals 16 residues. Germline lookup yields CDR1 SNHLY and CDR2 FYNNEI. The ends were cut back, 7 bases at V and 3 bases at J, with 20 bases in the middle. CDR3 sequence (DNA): TGTGCCAGCACCGGGCTCTGGGAGACGGGTACAGATACGCAGTATTTT. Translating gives CASTGLWETGTDTQYF.

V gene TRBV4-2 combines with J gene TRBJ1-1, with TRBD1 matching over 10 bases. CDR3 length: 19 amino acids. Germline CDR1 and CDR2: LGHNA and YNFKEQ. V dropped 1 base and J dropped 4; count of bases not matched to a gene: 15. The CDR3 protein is CASSQGGDRGRSRATEAFF. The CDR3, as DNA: TGTGCCAGCAGCCAAGGAGGGGACAGGGGTAGGTCTCGTGCCACTGAAGCTTTCTTT.

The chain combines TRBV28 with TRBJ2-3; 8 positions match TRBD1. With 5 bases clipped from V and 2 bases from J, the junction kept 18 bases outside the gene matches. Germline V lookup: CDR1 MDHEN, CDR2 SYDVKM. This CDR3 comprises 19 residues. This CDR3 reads CASSPVGQGAPDPTDTQYF. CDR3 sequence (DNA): TGTGCCAGCAGTCCCGTCGGACAGGGTGCGCCGGACCCCACAGATACGCAGTATTTT.

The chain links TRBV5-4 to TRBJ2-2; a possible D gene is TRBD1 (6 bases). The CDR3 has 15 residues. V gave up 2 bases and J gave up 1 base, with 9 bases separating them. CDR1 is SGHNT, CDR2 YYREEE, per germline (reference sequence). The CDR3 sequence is CASSLQGKNTGELFF. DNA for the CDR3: TGTGCCAGCAGCTTACAGGGAAAGAACACCGGGGAGCTGTTTTTT.

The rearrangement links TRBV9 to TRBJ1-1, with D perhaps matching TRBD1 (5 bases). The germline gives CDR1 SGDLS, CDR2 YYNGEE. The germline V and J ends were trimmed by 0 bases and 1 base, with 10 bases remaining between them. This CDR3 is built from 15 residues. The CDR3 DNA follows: TGTGCCAGCAGCGTAGGCGGCAGGGCGAACACTGAAGCTTTCTTT. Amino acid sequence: CASSVGGRANTEAFF.

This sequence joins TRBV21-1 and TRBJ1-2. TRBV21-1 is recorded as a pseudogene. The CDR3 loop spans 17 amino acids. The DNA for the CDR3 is TGTGCCAGCAGCAAACCCCTGGGTGGAGGGGTCGACTATGGCTACACCTTC. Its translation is CASSKPLGGGVDYGYTF.

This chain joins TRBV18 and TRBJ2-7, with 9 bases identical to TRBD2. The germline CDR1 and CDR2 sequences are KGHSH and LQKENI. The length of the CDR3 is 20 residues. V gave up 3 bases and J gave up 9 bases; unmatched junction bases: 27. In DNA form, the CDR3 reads TGTGCCAGCTCACCGCTACCTCCTTCTAGCGGGACTAAGTCTTCCGCGGGGCAGTACTTC. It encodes CASSPLPPSSGTKSSAGQYF.

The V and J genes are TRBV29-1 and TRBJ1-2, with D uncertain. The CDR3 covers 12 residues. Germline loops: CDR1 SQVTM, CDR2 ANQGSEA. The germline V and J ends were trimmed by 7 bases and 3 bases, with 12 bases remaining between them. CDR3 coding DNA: TGCAGCGGATTCCAGGTCGACTATGGCTACACCTTC. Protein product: CSGFQVDYGYTF.

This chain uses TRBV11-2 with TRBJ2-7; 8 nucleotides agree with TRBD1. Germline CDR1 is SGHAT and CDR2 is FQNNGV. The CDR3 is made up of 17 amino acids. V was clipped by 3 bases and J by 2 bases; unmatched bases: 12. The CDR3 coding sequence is TGTGCCAGCAGCTTCGAGTGGGGCCAACAGGGGGCCTACGAGCAGTACTTC. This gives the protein CASSFEWGQQGAYEQYF.

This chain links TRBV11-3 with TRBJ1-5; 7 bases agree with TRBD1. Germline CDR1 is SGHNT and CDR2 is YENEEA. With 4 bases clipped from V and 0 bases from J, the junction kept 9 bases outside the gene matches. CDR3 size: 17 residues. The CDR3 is CASSSPLGQDSNQPQHF. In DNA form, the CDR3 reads TGTGCCAGCAGCTCACCCCTAGGACAGGATAGCAATCAGCCCCAGCATTTT.

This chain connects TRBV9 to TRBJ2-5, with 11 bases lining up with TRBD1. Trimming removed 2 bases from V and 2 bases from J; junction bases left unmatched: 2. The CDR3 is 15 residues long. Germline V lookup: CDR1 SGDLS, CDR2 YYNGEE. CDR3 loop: CASSVRDRGQETQYF. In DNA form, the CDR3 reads TGTGCCAGCAGCGTCCGGGACAGGGGGCAAGAGACCCAGTACTTC.

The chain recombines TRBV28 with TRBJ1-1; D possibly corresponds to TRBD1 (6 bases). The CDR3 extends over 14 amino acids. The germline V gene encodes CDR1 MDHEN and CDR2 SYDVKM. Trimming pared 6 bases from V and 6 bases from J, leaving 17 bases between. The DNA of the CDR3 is TGTGCCAGCAGCCCGCCCCGGGGGGCCGCTGAAGCTTTCTTT. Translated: CASSPPRGAAEAFF.

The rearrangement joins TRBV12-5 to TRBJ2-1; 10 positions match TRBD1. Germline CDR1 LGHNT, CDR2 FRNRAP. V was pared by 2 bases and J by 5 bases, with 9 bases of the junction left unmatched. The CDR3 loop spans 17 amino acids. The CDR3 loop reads CASGLLTGTGVNNEQFF. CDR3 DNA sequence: TGTGCTAGTGGTTTGTTAACCGGGACAGGGGTAAACAATGAGCAGTTCTTC. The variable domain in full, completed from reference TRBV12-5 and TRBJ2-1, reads DARVTQTPRHKVTEMGQEVTMRCQPILGHNTVFWYRQTMMQGLELLAYFRNRAPLDDSGMPKDRFSAEMPDATLATLKIQPSEPRDSAVYFCASGLLTGTGVNNEQFFGPGTRLTVL.

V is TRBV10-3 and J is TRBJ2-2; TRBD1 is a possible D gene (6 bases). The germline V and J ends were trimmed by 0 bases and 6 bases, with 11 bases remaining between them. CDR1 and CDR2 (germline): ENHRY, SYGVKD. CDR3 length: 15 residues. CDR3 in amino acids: CAISESYRESGELFF. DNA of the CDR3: TGTGCCATCAGTGAGTCCTACAGGGAGTCCGGGGAGCTGTTTTTT.

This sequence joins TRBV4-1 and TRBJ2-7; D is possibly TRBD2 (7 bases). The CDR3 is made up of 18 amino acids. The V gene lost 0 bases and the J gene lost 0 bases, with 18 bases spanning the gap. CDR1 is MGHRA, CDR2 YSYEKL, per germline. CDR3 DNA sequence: TGCGCCAGCAGCCAAGATAGGAGGGGGGGTGGGGCCTCCTACGAGCAGTACTTC. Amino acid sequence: CASSQDRRGGGASYEQYF.

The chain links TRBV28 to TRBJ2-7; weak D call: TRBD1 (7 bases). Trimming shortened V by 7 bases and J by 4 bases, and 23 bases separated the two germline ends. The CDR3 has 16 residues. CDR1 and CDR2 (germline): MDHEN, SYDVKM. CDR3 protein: CASTAGPTGRTYEQYF. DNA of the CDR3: TGTGCCAGCACCGCGGGGCCGACAGGGAGGACTTACGAGCAGTACTTC.

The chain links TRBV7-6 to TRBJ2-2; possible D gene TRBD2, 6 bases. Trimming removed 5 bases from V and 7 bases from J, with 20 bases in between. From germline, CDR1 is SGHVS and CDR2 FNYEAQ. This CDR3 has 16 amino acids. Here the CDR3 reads CASSVTRDPHGGELFF. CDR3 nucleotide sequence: TGTGCCAGCAGCGTAACGCGGGACCCTCATGGCGGGGAGCTGTTTTTT.

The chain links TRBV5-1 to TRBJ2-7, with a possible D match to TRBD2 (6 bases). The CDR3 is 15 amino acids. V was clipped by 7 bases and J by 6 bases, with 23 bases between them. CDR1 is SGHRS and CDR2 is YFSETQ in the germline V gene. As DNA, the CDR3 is TGCGCCAGCGCGGGATCCGCCGGAATCCGTTTCGAGCAGTACTTC. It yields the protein CASAGSAGIRFEQYF.